A selection of T cell receptor beta chains follows, all from one sample in a study of siplizumab effects on memory and regulatory T cells. Antigens of these TCRs are unknown. Repertoires were generated with immunoSEQ multiplex PCR, while TCRdb's copy carries only in-frame clones and drops some. The sample contains about 3,400 clones, about 60% of which appear only once. The sample consisted of CFSE-low (dividing) CD8+ T cells sorted from an allogeneic mixed lymphocyte reaction. These receptor sequences come from a human donor in good health; the cells came from an allogeneic mixed lymphocyte reaction. Some clones in this sample may be carry-over from other donors' samples. CDR3s include the opening cysteine and the closing phenylalanine or tryptophan. D genes are given only for firm matches. The size field is filled for only some rows; it gives once, few, many or a size class.

V gene	J gene	D gene	clone size	CDR3 DNA	CDR3 protein
TRBV7-9	TRBJ2-2	-	few	TGTGCCAGCAGCTCCCCGAAGATATTCATGGGAACGCCGGCCGGGGAGCTGTTTTTT	CASSSPKIFMGTPAGELFF
TRBV9	TRBJ2-7	TRBD2	medium-sized	TGTGCCAGCAGCTTCAGCGGGAGTTCATCCTACGAGCAGTACTTC	CASSFSGSSSYEQYF
TRBV19	TRBJ2-7	-	once	TGTGCCAGTAGTATTATGGACGGGTCCTACGAGCAGTACTTC	CASSIMDGSYEQYF
TRBV10-3	TRBJ2-7	TRBD2	-	TGTGCCATCAGTGAGTTAGGACTAGCGGGAGGGAGCTCCTACGAGCAGTACTTC	CAISELGLAGGSSYEQYF
TRBV10-2	TRBJ2-7	-	-	TGCGCCAGCAGCCCCCTTAGGGCGGACGACGGCGAGCAGTACTTC	CASSPLRADDGEQYF
TRBV10-3	TRBJ1-5	TRBD1	medium-sized	TGTGCCATCAGTGAGGACAGGGTCCCCAATCAGCCCCAGCATTTT	CAISEDRVPNQPQHF
TRBV6-1	TRBJ2-5	-	-	TGTGCCAGCAGTGAAAATTGGACCGCGCGAGAGACCCAGTACTTC	CASSENWTARETQYF
TRBV30	TRBJ2-7	TRBD1	-	TGTGCCTGGCAGGGTCCTCCAGGGGGTATGGACGAGCAGTACTTC	CAWQGPPGGMDEQYF
TRBV11-2	TRBJ2-5	TRBD1	-	TGTGCCAGCAGCTCGCCCGACAGGGGGTTCGCGACCCAGTACTTC	CASSSPDRGFATQYF
TRBV19	TRBJ1-1	-	once	TGTGCCAGTAGTCCGGGACGGGGAGGAACAACTGAAGCTTTCTTT	CASSPGRGGTTEAFF
TRBV9	TRBJ1-2	-	-	TGTGCCAGCAGCGTAGGAGGCGGCAACTATGGCTACACCTTC	CASSVGGGNYGYTF
TRBV11-2	TRBJ2-1	-	-	TGTGCCAGCAGCTTCGGGTCCGGCCCCTACAATGAGCAGTTCTTC	CASSFGSGPYNEQFF
TRBV7-9	TRBJ2-7	-	-	TGTGCCAGCAGCAGAATTCCAGGGTGGTCTGACGAGCAGTACTTC	CASSRIPGWSDEQYF
TRBV27	TRBJ1-5	-	-	TGTGCCAGCAGGCGAGGGCTCGAAAATCAGCCCCAGCATTTT	CASRRGLENQPQHF
TRBV19	TRBJ2-7	TRBD2	-	TGTGCCAGTAGTATAGGTAGCGGGAGCTACGAGCAGTACTTC	CASSIGSGSYEQYF
TRBV13	TRBJ1-4	-	-	TGTGCCAGCAGCTCCCAGGGTAACGAAAAACTGTTTTTT	CASSSQGNEKLFF
TRBV27	TRBJ2-3	-	few	TGTGCCAGCAGCCCTCTCGGTGCGATGATCCCAGATACGCAGTATTTT	CASSPLGAMIPDTQYF
TRBV9	TRBJ1-5	-	-	TGTGCCAGCAGCGTAGGACCCTATAGCAATCAGCCCCAGCATTTT	CASSVGPYSNQPQHF
TRBV27	TRBJ1-1	-	large	TGTGCCAGCAGCCCCGGGGCGCGCCCAGCTTTCTTT	CASSPGARPAFF